This T cell receptor beta chain was sequenced for a study of a mutant IDH1 vaccine in newly diagnosed glioma. Noted time point: week 47, end of study. One vaccine dose held 300 ug of mutant IDH1 20-mer peptide and came with topical imiquimod. Turning to this clone: The antigen is not known.

Trimming removed 1 base at V and 4 bases at J, with 15 bases between. CDR1 SGHNT and CDR2 YENEEA come from the germline V gene. This CDR3 has 16 amino acids. Data came from immunoSEQ multiplex PCR; TCRdb stores just in-frame clones and leaves some out. The sample lists 60,000 to 65,000 clones; roughly four fifths were seen once. This rearrangement joins TRBV11-3 to TRBJ2-3; D might be TRBD2 (6 bases). The sequence was collected from a man aged 30-40 years with glioma. Material: PBMCs, obtained from a glioma patient whose treatment included an IDH1 peptide vaccine. The CDR3 sequence is CASSLGPGRRPDTQYF. The CDR3 DNA follows: TGTGCCAGCAGCTTAGGACCGGGGAGGAGGCCAGATACGCAGTATTTT. Full variable domain (missing parts from reference TRBV11-3 and TRBJ2-3): EAGVVQSPRYKIIEKKQPVAFWCNPISGHNTLYWYLQNLGQGPELLIRYENEEAVDDSQLPKDRFSAERLKGVDSTLKIQPAELGDSAVYLCASSLGPGRRPDTQYFGPGTRLTVL.